This T cell receptor (beta chain) appears in the sequencing data of a study of beta chain features in type 1 diabetes. A few counts support this clone. Its antigen is currently unknown. Study-level results: Patients and controls would be equally affected if PCR favored shorter templates.

CDR3 length equals 17 residues. The germline gives CDR1 SGDLS, CDR2 YYNGEE. The junction had 4 bases not matched to a gene; V was cut back by 4 bases and J by 1 base. Of the isolated RNA, all was reverse transcribed, and so the sequenced material was expressed TCRB transcripts. Sequencing produced, on average, roughly 980,000 reads for the stem cell-like memory T cell samples. Sequenced by immunoSEQ multiplex PCR; TCRdb stores in-frame clones only, minus some. The sample has 110,000 or so clones; almost 40% are singletons. The TCR sequence derives from a woman aged 18-29 years in good health. The sample comprised stem cell memory CD4+ T cells from blood. The chain employs TRBV9 and TRBJ2-1, with 14 bases identical to TRBD2. Written as DNA, the CDR3 is TGTGCCAGCAGCTTGACTAGCGGGAGGGCTTCCTACAATGAGCAGTTCTTC. Translated: CASSLTSGRASYNEQFF.